The 18 T cell receptor beta chains in this list originate from one sample, sequenced in a study of OX40 agonist ivuxolimab in advanced cancers. The protocol was immunoSEQ multiplex PCR, while the TCRdb copy is restricted to in-frame clones and leaves out a portion. The table shows about 91,000 clones, with 87% occurring only once. The input for sequencing was CD4+ or CD8+ T cells sorted from blood, taken in a trial of the OX40 agonist ivuxolimab. The receptors stem from an adult with an advanced solid tumor such as melanoma, head and neck, liver or kidney cancer.

J is TRBJ2-1 and V is TRBV9; TRBD2 is a possible D gene (5 bases). This CDR3 has 16 residues. Per germline, CDR1 SGDLS and CDR2 YYNGEE. Between the trimmed V and J ends, which lost 4 bases and 4 bases, there was a span of 18 bases. In DNA form, the CDR3 reads TGTGCCAGCAGCCCGCTCGGTGGACTCGTATACAATGAGCAGTTCTTC. This encodes CASSPLGGLVYNEQFF.

This chain connects TRBV7-2 to TRBJ1-1; 7 bases line up with TRBD1. The CDR3 has 14 amino acids. The junction had 7 bases not matched to a gene; V was cut back by 5 bases and J by 4 bases. The germline CDR1 and CDR2 sequences are SGHTA and FQGNSA. The DNA for the CDR3 is TGTGCCAGCAGCACTGACAGGGTGGCCACTGAAGCTTTCTTT. Its translation is CASSTDRVATEAFF.

The CDR3 loop is CASSYAGLGYEQYF. The CDR3 DNA reads TGTGCCAGCAGTTATGCCGGCCTAGGTTACGAGCAGTACTTC. The rearrangement joins TRBV6-5 to TRBJ2-7; D is uncertain. Germline CDR1 is MNHEY and CDR2 is SVGAGI. This CDR3 comprises 14 residues. V was cut by 3 bases and J by 4 bases, with 13 bases left in between.

The chain links TRBV5-1 to TRBJ1-1; 9 bases map to TRBD1. Trimming removed 5 bases from V and 2 bases from J; junction bases left unmatched: 4. The CDR3 extends over 14 amino acids. Germline lookup yields CDR1 SGHRS and CDR2 YFSETQ. This CDR3 is CASRKDRGNTEAFF. CDR3 sequence (DNA): TGCGCCAGCAGAAAGGACAGGGGCAACACTGAAGCTTTCTTT.

V usage is TRBV9 and J usage is TRBJ2-1, with TRBD2 matching over 7 bases. The CDR3 consists of 17 residues. V lost 4 bases and J lost 1; bases outside the gene matches: 11. Germline CDR1 reads SGDLS; CDR2 reads YYNGEE. This chain's CDR3 is CASSLSGVGPSYNEQFF. For the CDR3, the DNA is TGTGCCAGCAGCCTGAGCGGGGTCGGCCCTTCCTACAATGAGCAGTTCTTC.

The chain links TRBV7-3 to TRBJ2-7; TRBD2 matches at 10 bases. The CDR3 runs to 15 residues. The ends lost 0 bases at V and 6 bases at J; junction bases unmatched: 5. CDR1 is SGHTA, CDR2 FQGTGA, per germline. The CDR3 region is CASSLTGTSVSEQYF. In nucleotides, the CDR3 is TGTGCCAGCAGCTTAACCGGGACTAGCGTCTCCGAGCAGTACTTC.

The gene calls are TRBV5-1 and TRBJ2-5; D may match TRBD1 or TRBD2 (6 bases each). In germline, CDR1 is SGHRS, CDR2 YFSETQ. The CDR3 extends over 15 amino acids. The V end lost 5 bases, the J end lost 2 bases, and 16 bases lay between the germline ends. The CDR3 DNA is TGCGCCAGCAGATCCCCCGGAGGGGGTCAAGAGACCCAGTACTTC. Translating gives CASRSPGGGQETQYF.

The chain links TRBV19 to TRBJ2-1; TRBD1 is a possible D gene (6 bases). In germline, CDR1 is LNHDA, CDR2 SQIVND (reference sequence). The CDR3 extends over 16 amino acids. V was pared by 3 bases and J by 10 bases, with 22 bases between. CDR3: CASSIRQSSGGSEQFF. The DNA for the CDR3 is TGTGCCAGTAGTATCCGGCAGAGTAGTGGGGGCTCCGAGCAGTTCTTC.

The rearrangement links TRBV10-3 to TRBJ1-2; maybe TRBD1 (5 bases). Germline V gives CDR1 ENHRY, CDR2 SYGVKD. This CDR3 has 16 amino acids. V gave up 6 bases and J gave up 5 bases, with 22 bases separating them. The CDR3, as DNA: TGTGCCATCAGAAACGACAGAGAACCTTCTGTTTATGGCTACACCTTC. Its translation: CAIRNDREPSVYGYTF.

V usage is TRBV29-1 and J usage is TRBJ1-5; tentatively, D is TRBD1 (5 bases). This CDR3 comprises 15 residues. V shed 7 bases and J shed 4 bases, with 20 bases lying between them. In germline, CDR1 is SQVTM, CDR2 ANQGSEA. CDR3 protein: CSALRELKLNQPQHF. CDR3 bases: TGCAGCGCCCTCAGGGAATTGAAACTAAATCAGCCCCAGCATTTT.

Regarding this clone: The same CDR3 can be traced to other DNA sequences in this sample. The rearrangement uses TRBV27 and TRBJ1-1; D gene unclear. The V gene's germline CDR1 is MNHEY and CDR2 SMNVEV (reference sequence). Trimming took 3 bases from V and 1 from J, leaving 6 bases between them. The CDR3 has 13 residues. The DNA for the CDR3 is TGTGCCAGCAGTTTGAGCCGGAACACTGAAGCTTTCTTT. As protein: CASSLSRNTEAFF.

This clone is a singleton in its sample. The chain recombines TRBV7-3 with TRBJ2-5; D is ambiguous. Trimming pared 1 base from V and 1 base from J, leaving 4 bases between. Germline assignment: CDR1 SGHTA and CDR2 FQGTGA. This CDR3 is 13 amino acids long. The CDR3 protein is CASSLIPQETQYF. As DNA, the CDR3 is TGTGCCAGCAGCTTAATACCCCAAGAGACCCAGTACTTC.

V and J are TRBV7-5 and TRBJ2-7; TRBD2 was called by the table and not checked on the DNA. TRBV7-5 is marked as a pseudogene. The CDR3 loop spans 15 amino acids. CDR3 bases: TGTGCCAGCAGCCCCCGAGGTAGCGGGGGCGGCGAGCAGTACTTC. Protein: CASSPRGSGGGEQYF.

This clone was seen a single time. The chain couples TRBV7-2 to TRBJ1-6, with 11 bases aligning to TRBD1. Germline loops: CDR1 SGHTA, CDR2 FQGNSA. The J segment lost 8 bases and the V segment lost 5 bases, leaving 2 bases of the junction unmatched. The CDR3 consists of 14 residues. This CDR3 reads CASSGQGAYSPLHF. CDR3 coding DNA: TGTGCCAGCAGCGGACAGGGGGCTTATTCACCCCTCCACTTT.

V usage is TRBV11-2 and J usage is TRBJ2-1, with 8 bases lining up with TRBD1. The V gene's germline CDR1 is SGHAT and CDR2 FQNNGV. The CDR3 length is 15 residues. Trimming at V came to 1 base and at J to 6 bases, leaving 5 bases not matched to a gene. Here the CDR3 reads CASSLVLQGANEQFF. Written as DNA, the CDR3 is TGTGCCAGCAGCTTAGTGCTGCAGGGGGCCAATGAGCAGTTCTTC.

The V and J genes are TRBV18 and TRBJ1-5; tentatively, D is TRBD1 (6 bases). Germline values: CDR1 KGHSH, CDR2 LQKENI. This CDR3 is 14 amino acids long. The V gene lost 5 bases and the J gene lost 5 bases, with 13 bases spanning the gap. The CDR3 DNA follows: TGTGCCAGCTCAAACAGGGAAGCGGATCAGCCCCAGCATTTT. Translation gives CASSNREADQPQHF.

The J gene is TRBJ2-1, the V gene TRBV11-3, with 8 bases fitting TRBD2. Germline CDR1 SGHNT, CDR2 YENEEA. This CDR3 is 15 amino acids long. Unmatched junction bases numbered 3, after V lost 5 bases and J lost 0 bases. CDR3 region: CASSKAGASYNEQFF. The CDR3 nucleotides are TGTGCCAGCAGCAAAGCGGGGGCCTCCTACAATGAGCAGTTCTTC.

The rearrangement links TRBV27 to TRBJ2-5, with D possibly being TRBD2 (5 bases). CDR3 length equals 13 residues. Trimming stripped 3 bases from V and 8 bases from J, with 13 bases between. Germline V gives CDR1 MNHEY, CDR2 SMNVEV (reference sequence). DNA of the CDR3: TGTGCCAGCAGTTTTCGGAACGGGGAAACCCAGTACTTC. Its translation: CASSFRNGETQYF.